This TCR beta chain was captured by sequencing in a study of molecular identifiers for immune sequencing clone quantification. Losses at the gene ends were 10 bases for V and 2 bases for J; bases not matched to a gene: 17. Germline loops: CDR1 LNHDA, CDR2 SQIVND (reference sequence). The CDR3 has 17 amino acids. Study observations and caveats: Clones exceeding 20 RNA copies carried over 97% of effector molecules but under 1% of naive-cell molecules. Amid 750,000 to 1,000,000 naive cells, spiked Jurkat TCR RNA from one cell was reportedly still detectable. Shared barcodes on identical TCR molecules could underestimate the sizes of highly expanded clones.

This clonotype was observed a few times. Its target is unknown. Preparation of the bulk TCR libraries relied on previously described methods and listed TCR primers. TCRdb reanalysed the PCR reads using MiXCR and keeps one entry per CDR3 protein. In the table there are a few hundred thousand distinct CDR3 sequences, 25% of which are singletons. The chain has TRBV19 and TRBJ2-7; 10 bases fit TRBD2. Sample: naive CD8+ T cells from blood, with Jurkat cell RNA spiked in. Subset given: FACS-sorted CD8+CD4-CCR7+CD45RA+ naive T cells. The receptor was derived from a human donor in good health. Some libraries in this study had Jurkat cell RNA spiked in. The CDR3 spells CATSKASGSLGPYEQYF. CDR3 sequence (DNA): TGTGCCACCTCCAAGGCTAGCGGGAGCCTAGGGCCCTACGAGCAGTACTTC.